The TCR beta chain described here comes from a study of blood T cell repertoires in COVID-19. Data came from immunoSEQ multiplex PCR; TCRdb stores just in-frame clones and leaves some out. This table has 330,000 or so clones, under 95% appearing once. V lost 2 bases and J 10 bases, leaving 12 bases between the germline ends. CDR3 size: 13 residues. Germline assignment: CDR1 KGHSH and CDR2 LQKENI. Sequenced input: PBMCs or T cells enriched from blood (not recorded which). The sequence was collected from a woman aged 30 to 39 who had recovered from COVID-19. The chain couples TRBV18 to TRBJ2-1; a possible D gene is TRBD2 (6 bases). CDR3 region: CASSPKRAGEQFF. The CDR3 bases are TGTGCCAGCTCACCAAAGCGGGCCGGGGAGCAGTTCTTC.